A single sample is the source of the 24 T cell receptor beta chains below, sequenced in a study of cytomegalovirus exposure and HLA in healthy donors. The PCR ran on 60 Vbeta and 13 Jbeta primers. The method was immunoSEQ multiplex PCR; TCRdb's version includes in-frame clones alone and lacks a portion of them. The sample holds 70,000 to 100,000 clones, about 84% seen once. Sequenced sample: PBMCs. The receptors were gathered from a man in his late teens or twenties in good health and CMV-seronegative.

Comment on this clone: The junction departs from germline at one end; a sequencing error may be responsible. The chain combines TRBV5-5 with TRBJ2-7; 7 nucleotides align to TRBD1. Germline V lookup: CDR1 SGHKS, CDR2 YYEKEE (reference sequence). This CDR3 spans 14 amino acids. Here the CDR3 reads CASNLGQNSYEQYF. The CDR3 bases are TGTGCCAGCAACTTGGGACAGAACTCCTACGAGCAGTACTTC.

The genes are TRBV19 and TRBJ1-5; tentative D call: TRBD1 (6 bases). Germline lookup yields CDR1 LNHDA and CDR2 SQIVND (reference sequence). CDR3 length: 15 amino acids. The V end was cut by 3 bases, the J end by 5 bases, with 14 bases between. The CDR3 DNA reads TGTGCCAGTAGTATCGGACAGCAACTTCATCAGCCCCAGCATTTT. As protein: CASSIGQQLHQPQHF. Together with reference TRBV19 and TRBJ1-5, the CDR3 gives the full variable domain: DGGITQSPKYLFRKEGQNVTLSCEQNLNHDAMYWYRQDPGQGLRLIYYSQIVNDFQKGDIAEGYSVSREKKESFPLTVTSAQKNPTAFYLCASSIGQQLHQPQHFGDGTRLSIL.

In DNA form, the CDR3 reads TGTGCCAGCAGCTTAGAGGCAGGGCCCAATCAGCCCCAGCATTTT. As protein: CASSLEAGPNQPQHF. V usage is TRBV7-8 and J usage is TRBJ1-5; TRBD1 is a possible D gene (5 bases). Germline V gene sequence: CDR1 SGHVS, CDR2 FQNEAQ. V lost 1 base and J 3 bases, leaving 10 bases between the germline ends. The CDR3 covers 15 residues.

This clone came up once. V gene TRBV9 combines with J gene TRBJ2-1, with D possibly TRBD2 on 6 matching bases. Trimming stripped 4 bases from V and 6 bases from J, with 11 bases between. The CDR3 is 13 amino acids. Germline CDR1 is SGDLS and CDR2 is YYNGEE. CDR3 DNA sequence: TGTGCCAGCAGCCCCGGGACTTTCAATGAGCAGTTCTTC. It codes for CASSPGTFNEQFF. Full variable domain (outside the CDR3, taken from reference TRBV9 and TRBJ2-1): DSGVTQTPKHLITATGQRVTLRCSPRSGDLSVYWYQQSLDQGLQFLIQYYNGEERAKGNILERFSAQQFPDLHSELNLSSLELGDSALYFCASSPGTFNEQFFGPGTRLTVL.

The gene calls are TRBV19 and TRBJ2-1, with D hard to call. Per the germline V gene, CDR1 is LNHDA and CDR2 is SQIVND (reference sequence). Trimming removed 6 bases at V and 10 bases at J, with 10 bases between. CDR3 length: 11 amino acids. The CDR3 protein is CASSRTQEQFF. The CDR3 DNA sequence: TGTGCCAGTAGCAGAACGCAGGAGCAGTTCTTC.

This chain connects TRBV4-2 to TRBJ1-2; 8 bases are shared with TRBD1. Trimming at V came to 5 bases and at J to 2 bases, leaving 13 bases not matched to a gene. Per the germline V gene, CDR1 is LGHNA and CDR2 is YNFKEQ. This CDR3 comprises 17 residues. The CDR3 protein is CASSAPLDRAENYGYTF. DNA of the CDR3: TGTGCCAGCAGCGCGCCGTTGGACAGGGCGGAGAACTATGGCTACACCTTC.

CDR3 in amino acids: CASSLRSGNTEAFF. The CDR3 bases are TGTGCCAGTAGTTTACGGTCAGGGAACACTGAAGCTTTCTTT. The rearrangement links TRBV19 to TRBJ1-1, with no clear D. Germline values: CDR1 LNHDA, CDR2 SQIVND (reference sequence). V lost 5 bases, J lost 1 base, and 11 bases lay in between. This CDR3 comprises 14 residues.

V gene TRBV19 combines with J gene TRBJ2-7; D remains unclear. The CDR3 is 11 amino acids. CDR1 and CDR2 (germline): LNHDA, SQIVND (reference sequence). Trimming took 6 bases from V and 4 from J, leaving 7 bases between them. CDR3 DNA sequence: TGTGCCAGTAGCGCAGGTTACGAGCAGTACTTC. Amino acid sequence: CASSAGYEQYF.

The gene calls are TRBV30 and TRBJ2-6; D gene unclear. V lost 2 bases, J lost 4 bases, and 9 bases lay in between. Germline-derived CDR1 and CDR2 are GTSNPN and SVGIG (reference sequence). The CDR3 is made up of 14 amino acids. CDR3 protein: CAWSRVTGANVLTF. CDR3 coding DNA: TGTGCCTGGAGTCGGGTAACCGGGGCCAACGTCCTGACTTTC. The variable domain in full, with the rest retrieved from reference TRBV30 and TRBJ2-6, is SQTIHQWPATLVQPVGSPLSLECTVEGTSNPNLYWYRQAAGRGLQLLFYSVGIGQISSEVPQNLSASRPQDRQFILSSKKLLLSDSGFYLCAWSRVTGANVLTFGAGSRLTVL.

This clone was seen once. The chain has TRBV11-1 and TRBJ2-5; D call uncertain. Germline V gives CDR1 SGHAT, CDR2 FQDESV (reference sequence). This CDR3 comprises 15 residues. The ends were cut back, 6 bases at V and 5 bases at J, with 19 bases in the middle. In DNA form, the CDR3 reads TGTGCCAGCAGGACCTCCCCGGGTTACCGGGAGACCCAGTACTTC. It encodes CASRTSPGYRETQYF. Filled out from reference TRBV11-1 and TRBJ2-5, the complete variable domain reads EAEVAQSPRYKITEKSQAVAFWCDPISGHATLYWYRQILGQGPELLVQFQDESVVDDSQLPKDRFSAERLKGVDSTLKIQPAELGDSAMYLCASRTSPGYRETQYFGPGTRLLVL.

V is TRBV9 and J is TRBJ1-5; no definite D call. V was cut by 4 bases and J by 6 bases, with 11 bases left in between. The CDR3 is 13 amino acids. Germline CDR1 is SGDLS and CDR2 is YYNGEE. The chain's CDR3 is CASSREGGQPQHF. The CDR3 DNA reads TGTGCCAGCAGCAGGGAGGGAGGTCAGCCCCAGCATTTT.

V is TRBV5-4 and J is TRBJ2-5, with 7 bases that match TRBD2. Germline V gives CDR1 SGHNT, CDR2 YYREEE (reference sequence). V dropped 7 bases and J dropped 5; count of bases not matched to a gene: 14. This CDR3 comprises 15 residues. CDR3 region: CASASRAGRWETQYF. The CDR3 nucleotides are TGTGCCAGCGCAAGTAGAGCGGGGAGGTGGGAGACCCAGTACTTC.

A word on this clone: One end of the junction is discordant with germline, which a read error may explain. V and J are TRBV7-9 and TRBJ2-7; 7 bases line up with TRBD1. Germline-derived CDR1 and CDR2 are SEHNR and FQNEAQ (reference sequence). The CDR3 is 12 amino acids. CDR3 DNA: TGTTCCAGCAGCTTAACAGGGGCCGAGCAGTACTTC. Its protein is CSSSLTGAEQYF.

The chain joins TRBV2 to TRBJ2-7; 10 positions agree with TRBD1. Germline lookup yields CDR1 SNHLY and CDR2 FYNNEI. CDR3 length: 14 residues. Trimming removed 6 bases from V and 6 bases from J; junction bases left unmatched: 8. The CDR3 bases are TGTGCCAGCAGGGCGGACAGGGGGGAGATCGAGCAGTACTTC. It encodes CASRADRGEIEQYF.

V is TRBV1 and J is TRBJ1-1; the D call of TRBD1 is as the table states it, not checked on the DNA. TRBV1 is a pseudogene segment. This CDR3 region has 15 residues. CDR3 in DNA: TGCACCAGCAGCCGAAGACGGACAGAAAACACTGAAGCTTTCTTT. Translated: CTSSRRRTENTEAFF.

V is TRBV7-8 and J is TRBJ2-1; no definite D call. Trimming removed 4 bases from V and 1 base from J, with 14 bases in between. Per the germline V gene, CDR1 is SGHVS and CDR2 is FQNEAQ. The CDR3 is 16 residues long. CDR3 DNA: TGTGCCAGCAGCTCCTCCCGGTTACCTTCCTACAATGAGCAGTTCTTC. This encodes CASSSSRLPSYNEQFF.

The V call is TRBV7-2, the J call TRBJ2-5; TRBD2 might be the D (7 bases). There are 18 residues in the CDR3. Trimming took off 2 bases at V and 4 bases at J, with 23 bases between the two ends. The V gene's germline CDR1 is SGHTA and CDR2 FQGNSA. Here the CDR3 DNA reads TGTGCCAGCAGCTTATCGGCCGGGGGGCTAAGTTTGTTAGAGACCCAGTACTTC. It encodes CASSLSAGGLSLLETQYF.

This rearrangement joins TRBV10-2 to TRBJ2-7, with unresolved D. Germline loops: CDR1 WSHSY, CDR2 SAAADI. V lost 7 bases to trimming and J lost 5 bases, with 9 bases between them. The CDR3 is made up of 11 amino acids. The CDR3 is CASTSFDEQYF. The CDR3 coding sequence is TGCGCCAGCACTAGTTTCGACGAGCAGTACTTC.

This chain links TRBV5-6 with TRBJ1-6; D unresolved. V lost 0 bases and J 7 bases, leaving 8 bases between the germline ends. The germline CDR1 and CDR2 sequences are SGHDT and YYEEEE. CDR3 length: 14 residues. The CDR3 DNA sequence: TGTGCCAGCAGCTTGGGAGTCCTAAATTCACCCCTCCACTTT. Translation: CASSLGVLNSPLHF.

As to this clone: Other DNA sequences of this sample code for an identical CDR3. This chain uses TRBV5-1 with TRBJ1-4, with 8 bases identical to TRBD1. CDR1 is SGHRS and CDR2 is YFSETQ in the germline V gene. The CDR3 contains 14 residues. J lost 6 bases, V lost 4 bases, and 5 bases had no gene match. The CDR3 is CASSPGQGDEKLFF. The DNA for the CDR3 is TGCGCCAGCAGCCCAGGACAGGGTGATGAAAAACTGTTTTTT.

This clone was seen once. V and J are TRBV6-5 and TRBJ2-7; D may be TRBD1 (6 bases). The CDR3 spans 13 residues. Trimming pared 6 bases from V and 3 bases from J, leaving 12 bases between. The V gene's germline CDR1 is MNHEY and CDR2 SVGAGI. In nucleotides, the CDR3 is TGTGCCAGCAGCTTAGGACAGAACTACGAGCAGTACTTC. Its protein product is CASSLGQNYEQYF.

V is TRBV28 and J is TRBJ2-5; D gene uncertain. The closer fit of TRBJ2-7 to the DNA end suggests the J call may be wrong. CDR3 length: 11 amino acids. Germline CDR1 reads MDHEN; CDR2 reads SYDVKM. Here the CDR3 DNA reads TGTGCCACCTATAGTCGGTACGAGCAGTACTTC. Its translation: CATYSRYEQYF.

This sequence joins TRBV6-1 and TRBJ1-2; 8 nucleotides match TRBD1. CDR1 is MNHNS and CDR2 is SASEGT in the germline V gene. The trim removed 6 bases at V and 8 bases at J, leaving 14 bases unmatched. The CDR3 is 15 residues long. The CDR3 is CASSGTGLTSGGYTF. In DNA form, the CDR3 reads TGTGCCAGCAGCGGGACAGGTCTCACCTCGGGGGGCTACACCTTC.

This clone came up a few times. This chain links TRBV6-1 with TRBJ2-2, with D possibly matching TRBD1 (6 bases). The CDR3 is 15 amino acids. CDR1 and CDR2 (germline): MNHNS, SASEGT. V lost 6 bases to trimming and J lost 4 bases, with 15 bases between them. Here the CDR3 reads CASRDSGAGTGELFF. The CDR3, as DNA: TGTGCCAGCAGGGACAGTGGGGCGGGCACCGGGGAGCTGTTTTTT.